These 31 T cell receptor beta chains were all obtained from the same sample, sequenced in a study of CD8 T cells in ankylosing spondylitis. The study's findings and limits: Eight highly homologous variants formed a TCR beta motif that appeared characteristic of ankylosing spondylitis blood.

Via MiXCR, TCRdb re-called the 5' RACE reads, giving one row per CDR3 protein. Of some 220,000 distinct CDR3 sequences listed, roughly 6.6% were seen once; the top ten hold approximately 15%. No antigen has been assigned to these receptors. Sequenced material: blood, either unsorted or a sorted T cell fraction (not recorded which). All receptors derive from a male donor with ankylosing spondylitis.

Ten or more counts support this clonotype. The chain has TRBV28 and TRBJ1-5; TRBD1 matches at 7 bases. Germline CDR1 is MDHEN and CDR2 is SYDVKM. V lost 6 bases and J lost 2; bases outside the gene matches: 7. The CDR3 length is 15 residues. The CDR3 region is CASSKDRMGNQPQHF. The CDR3 nucleotides are TGTGCCAGCAGCAAGGACAGGATGGGCAATCAGCCCCAGCATTTT.

This clonotype was detected many times. This chain links TRBV11-2 with TRBJ2-1; no firm D call. The CDR3 totals 11 residues. Germline CDR1 is SGHAT and CDR2 is FQNNGV. Trimming removed 3 bases from V and 10 bases from J, with 7 bases in between. The CDR3 reads CASSFRREQFF. CDR3 nucleotides: TGTGCCAGCAGCTTTCGGCGAGAGCAGTTCTTC.

V and J are TRBV5-5 and TRBJ1-5; D is possibly TRBD1 (6 bases). Trimming removed 4 bases from V and 0 bases from J, with 14 bases in between. Per germline, CDR1 SGHKS and CDR2 YYEKEE (reference sequence). CDR3 length: 16 residues. CDR3 loop: CASSLRTDYSNQPQHF. CDR3 coding DNA: TGTGCCAGCAGCCTCCGGACAGATTATAGCAATCAGCCCCAGCATTTT.

This clonotype was recorded many times. The rearrangement links TRBV3-1 to TRBJ2-1, with D maybe TRBD1 (5 bases). V was trimmed by 0 bases and J by 1 base, leaving 13 bases between them. Germline CDR1 reads LGHDT; CDR2 reads YNNKEL (reference sequence). The CDR3 sequence is 17 residues long. The CDR3 here is CASSQEAPQGSYNEQFF. CDR3 sequence (DNA): TGTGCCAGCAGCCAAGAGGCCCCCCAGGGATCCTACAATGAGCAGTTCTTC.

This clonotype was counted ten times or more. The chain joins TRBV4-1 to TRBJ2-1; TRBD2 matches 7 bases. The CDR3 loop spans 15 amino acids. Trimming removed 0 bases from V and 4 bases from J; junction bases left unmatched: 3. From germline, CDR1 is MGHRA and CDR2 YSYEKL. For the CDR3, the DNA is TGCGCCAGCAGCCAAGATGCGGGAGCGTACAATGAGCAGTTCTTC. Its protein is CASSQDAGAYNEQFF.

This clonotype was counted ten times or more. The chain has TRBV15 and TRBJ2-4, with D maybe TRBD1 (6 bases). The germline V gene encodes CDR1 LNHNV and CDR2 YYDKDF (reference sequence). V lost 3 bases and J 0 bases, leaving 12 bases between the germline ends. CDR3 length: 16 residues. The DNA of the CDR3 is TGTGCCACCAGCAGTACAGGGTCACTAGCCAAAAACATTCAGTACTTC. This translates into CATSSTGSLAKNIQYF.

This clonotype was observed at least ten times. This chain joins TRBV28 and TRBJ2-3; tentatively, D is TRBD1 (7 bases). The CDR3 has 14 amino acids. Between the trimmed V and J ends, which lost 7 bases and 4 bases, there was a span of 15 bases. Germline CDR1 MDHEN, CDR2 SYDVKM. The CDR3: CASTGDSPADTQYF. CDR3 DNA: TGTGCCAGCACGGGGGACAGCCCAGCAGATACGCAGTATTTT. Based on the CDR3 plus reference TRBV28 and TRBJ2-3, the full variable domain is DVKVTQSSRYLVKRTGEKVFLECVQDMDHENMFWYRQDPGLGLRLIYFSYDVKMKEKGDIPEGYSVSREKKERFSLILESASTNQTSMYLCASTGDSPADTQYFGPGTRLTVL.

This clonotype was counted many times. CDR3 protein: CASAGGPTGELFF. The CDR3 bases are TGTGCCAGCGCGGGGGGCCCGACCGGGGAGCTGTTTTTT. The chain uses TRBV9 and TRBJ2-2; 8 bases are a match to TRBD2. The CDR3 has 13 residues. The trim removed 7 bases at V and 5 bases at J, leaving 4 bases unmatched. From germline, CDR1 is SGDLS and CDR2 YYNGEE.

This clonotype was observed many times. This chain uses TRBV4-3 with TRBJ2-4; maybe TRBD2 (6 bases). This CDR3 has 17 amino acids. Trimming removed 4 bases from V and 3 bases from J, with 19 bases in between. Germline loops: CDR1 LGHNA, CDR2 YSLEER. The CDR3 sequence: CASSLSRRGLDKNIQYF. CDR3 nucleotide sequence: TGCGCCAGCAGCCTCTCCCGGAGGGGCTTGGACAAAAACATTCAGTACTTC.

There are many counts of this clonotype. V is TRBV7-9 and J is TRBJ2-1, with 12 bases aligning to TRBD2. The junction had 6 bases not matched to a gene; V was cut back by 6 bases and J by 6 bases. Germline loops: CDR1 SEHNR, CDR2 FQNEAQ (reference sequence). The CDR3 has 15 amino acids. CDR3 sequence (DNA): TGTGCCAGCAGACCCGGGACTAGCGGGTCCAATGAGCAGTTCTTC. Encoded protein: CASRPGTSGSNEQFF.

Here the CDR3 DNA reads TGTGCCAGCAGTAAAACGACAGGGGGTGTGCGGGAGCAGTACTTC. It encodes CASSKTTGGVREQYF. The chain uses TRBV27 and TRBJ2-7; TRBD1 agrees at 9 bases. The germline V gene has CDR1 MNHEY and CDR2 SMNVEV (reference sequence). This CDR3 is built from 15 residues. V shed 5 bases and J 7 bases; nucleotides not matched to a gene: 12.

This clonotype was picked up many times. The genes are TRBV2 and TRBJ2-3, with D possibly matching TRBD1 (5 bases). Trimming cost V 6 bases and J 5 bases, with 12 bases left between them. The germline V gene has CDR1 SNHLY and CDR2 FYNNEI. This CDR3 is 13 amino acids long. This chain's CDR3 is CASRDLQGDTQYF. DNA for the CDR3: TGTGCCAGCAGGGACCTGCAGGGAGATACGCAGTATTTT.

This clonotype was counted many times. V is TRBV7-9 and J is TRBJ1-2, with D possibly TRBD1 on 6 matching bases. Germline lookup yields CDR1 SEHNR and CDR2 FQNEAQ (reference sequence). The CDR3 extends over 15 amino acids. Trimming removed 1 base from V and 4 bases from J, with 13 bases in between. The CDR3 DNA sequence: TGTGCCAGCAGCTTAGGAGGGGGACGGCTCTATGGCTACACCTTC. As protein: CASSLGGGRLYGYTF.

A few counts support this clonotype. The chain recombines TRBV18 with TRBJ2-1; either TRBD1 or TRBD2 may supply D (7 bases each). Between the trimmed V and J ends, which lost 3 bases and 9 bases, there was a span of 15 bases. CDR1 and CDR2 from the germline V gene are KGHSH and LQKENI. The CDR3 runs 14 residues. In DNA, the CDR3 is TGTGCCAGCTCACCGGAACAGGGGAGGGTTGAGCAGTTCTTC. This gives the protein CASSPEQGRVEQFF. The full variable domain, in which reference TRBV18 and TRBJ2-1 provide the parts outside the CDR3, is NAGVMQNPRHLVRRRGQEARLRCSPMKGHSHVYWYRQLPEEGLKFMVYLQKENIIDESGMPKERFSAEFPKEGPSILRIQQVVRGDSAAYFCASSPEQGRVEQFFGPGTRLTVL.

The table lists this clonotype with many counts. The chain carries TRBV7-2 and TRBJ2-1; D ambiguous. The V gene lost 6 bases and the J gene lost 7 bases, with 10 bases spanning the gap. The CDR3 loop spans 12 amino acids. Germline-derived CDR1 and CDR2 are SGHTA and FQGNSA. CDR3 sequence (DNA): TGTGCCAGCAGTTGGACCGGAAATGAGCAGTTCTTC. Its protein is CASSWTGNEQFF.

This clonotype was seen ten or more times. This chain uses TRBV4-1 with TRBJ1-2, with 10 bases identical to TRBD1. CDR3 length: 14 residues. CDR1 and CDR2 (germline): MGHRA, YSYEKL. V was clipped by 3 bases and J by 5 bases; unmatched bases: 3. This CDR3 reads CASSHRTGGYGYTF. The CDR3 DNA reads as TGCGCCAGCAGCCATCGGACAGGGGGGTATGGCTACACCTTC.

This clonotype was counted many times. The chain joins TRBV15 to TRBJ2-4; D unresolved. From germline, CDR1 is LNHNV and CDR2 YYDKDF (reference sequence). The V gene lost 3 bases and the J gene lost 5 bases, with 5 bases spanning the gap. This CDR3 is 12 amino acids long. CDR3 coding DNA: TGTGCCACCAGCAGCCGGGAAAACATTCAGTACTTC. This gives the protein CATSSRENIQYF. Variable domain in full (rest from reference TRBV15 and TRBJ2-4): DAMVIQNPRYQVTQFGKPVTLSCSQTLNHNVMYWYQQKSSQAPKLLFHYYDKDFNNEADTPDNFQSRRPNTSFCFLDIRSPGLGDTAMYLCATSSRENIQYFGAGTRLSVL.

This clonotype was recorded many times. The CDR3, as DNA: TGTGCCAGCCGGTCCCAGGTGGGATCTAAAGGGACCGGGGAGCTGTTTTTT. It encodes CASRSQVGSKGTGELFF. The J gene is TRBJ2-2, the V gene TRBV6-2 or TRBV6-3; D unresolved. Germline CDR1 reads MNHEY; CDR2 reads SVGEGT. The CDR3 is 17 residues long. Trimming removed 8 bases from V and 5 bases from J, with 24 bases in between.

This clonotype was counted ten times or more. This sequence joins TRBV7-9 and TRBJ2-7; D is unclear. Germline V gene sequence: CDR1 SEHNR, CDR2 FQNEAQ (reference sequence). The CDR3 runs 13 residues. The germline V and J ends were trimmed by 2 bases and 1 base, with 6 bases remaining between them. DNA of the CDR3: TGTGCCAGCAGCTTATCCGGGTCCTACGAGCAGTACTTC. Its protein is CASSLSGSYEQYF. The variable domain in full, with the rest retrieved from reference TRBV7-9 and TRBJ2-7, is DTGVSQNPRHKITKRGQNVTFRCDPISEHNRLYWYRQTLGQGPEFLTYFQNEAQLEKSRLLSDRFSAERPKGSFSTLEIQRTEQGDSAMYLCASSLSGSYEQYFGPGTRLTVT.

This clonotype came up a few times. This chain uses TRBV27 with TRBJ2-1, with 9 nucleotides matching TRBD2. CDR1 is MNHEY, CDR2 SMNVEV, per germline (reference sequence). V shed 5 bases and J 5 bases; nucleotides not matched to a gene: 7. This CDR3 contains 15 residues. The CDR3, as DNA: TGTGCCAGCAGTCCCGGGACTAGCTCTAACAATGAGCAGTTCTTC. It specifies CASSPGTSSNNEQFF.

In its sample, this clonotype was seen many times. The V and J genes are TRBV15 and TRBJ2-2, with D possibly matching TRBD2 (5 bases). The CDR3 length is 14 residues. Germline lookup yields CDR1 LNHNV and CDR2 YYDKDF (reference sequence). V lost 4 bases and J 2 bases, leaving 8 bases between the germline ends. The CDR3 sequence is CATSNRGNTGELFF. The DNA for the CDR3 is TGTGCCACCAGCAATCGGGGTAACACCGGGGAGCTGTTTTTT.

This clonotype showed up many times. J is TRBJ2-7 and V is TRBV4-3; the D is unclear. This CDR3 comprises 16 residues. Between the trimmed V and J ends, which lost 3 bases and 5 bases, there was a span of 20 bases. Per germline, CDR1 LGHNA and CDR2 YSLEER. This chain's CDR3 is CASSQTPGLGIHEQYF. CDR3 DNA sequence: TGCGCCAGCAGCCAGACTCCGGGCCTCGGAATCCACGAGCAGTACTTC.

V is TRBV27 and J is TRBJ1-6; TRBD1 matches at 7 bases. Germline V CDR1 and CDR2: MNHEY, SMNVEV (reference sequence). Germline trimming cut 5 bases from V and 6 bases from J; bases unmatched to any gene: 10. This CDR3 has 16 residues. DNA for the CDR3: TGTGCCAGCAGTACCCTCAGCGACAGGGTTAATTCACCCCTCCACTTT. It specifies CASSTLSDRVNSPLHF.

V is TRBV7-6 and J is TRBJ2-3; 9 nucleotides agree with TRBD2. J lost 2 bases, V lost 10 bases, and 10 bases had no gene match. CDR1 and CDR2 (germline): SGHVS, FNYEAQ. The CDR3 runs 15 residues. The DNA for the CDR3 is TGTGCCACCCAACTGACTAGCGGAAACACAGATACGCAGTATTTT. Translating it yields CATQLTSGNTDTQYF.

This clonotype was observed many times. This chain uses TRBV7-8 with TRBJ1-6; no firm D call. Germline CDR1 is SGHVS and CDR2 is FQNEAQ. The CDR3 extends over 15 amino acids. Trimming shortened V by 1 base and J by 7 bases, and 11 bases separated the two germline ends. This CDR3 reads CASSLVLGLNSPLHF. The CDR3 nucleotides are TGTGCCAGCAGCTTAGTGCTGGGGTTGAATTCACCCCTCCACTTT. The variable domain in full, completed from reference TRBV7-8 and TRBJ1-6, reads GAGVSQSPRYKVAKRGQDVALRCDPISGHVSLFWYQQALGQGPEFLTYFQNEAQLDKSGLPSDRFFAERPEGSVSTLKIQRTQQEDSAVYLCASSLVLGLNSPLHFGNGTRLTVT.

Only a few counts were recorded for this clonotype. The J gene is TRBJ2-5, the V gene TRBV7-9; no definite D call. Germline values: CDR1 SEHNR, CDR2 FQNEAQ (reference sequence). V lost 7 bases and J 6 bases, leaving 12 bases between the germline ends. CDR3 length: 12 amino acids. The CDR3 nucleotides read TGTGCCAGCACCCCGTCCGGGCAGACCCAGTACTTC. Its protein product is CASTPSGQTQYF.

This clonotype has at least ten counts. V gene TRBV28 combines with J gene TRBJ2-5; D ambiguous. Deletions cut 1 base from V and 4 bases from J, with 10 bases between. The CDR3 length is 14 residues. CDR1 is MDHEN and CDR2 is SYDVKM in the germline V gene. The CDR3 protein is CASSLYLGGETQYF. The DNA for the CDR3 is TGTGCCAGCAGTTTATACCTCGGTGGAGAGACCCAGTACTTC.

This clonotype has at least ten counts. The J gene is TRBJ2-5, the V gene TRBV25-1, with 7 nucleotides matching TRBD2. J lost 7 bases, V lost 1 base, and 12 bases had no gene match. This CDR3 is 16 amino acids long. Germline assignment: CDR1 MGHDK and CDR2 SYGVNS. CDR3: CASSEWTTSRTGTQYF. CDR3 coding DNA: TGTGCCAGCAGTGAATGGACGACTAGCAGGACGGGGACCCAGTACTTC.

J is TRBJ2-3 and V is TRBV4-3, with 12 bases identical to TRBD2. Germline V CDR1 and CDR2: LGHNA, YSLEER. V shed 1 base and J 6 bases; nucleotides not matched to a gene: 5. The CDR3 extends over 16 amino acids. The DNA of the CDR3 is TGCGCCAGCAGCCAAGGGCTAGCGGGGGGGAGGGATACGCAGTATTTT. It yields the protein CASSQGLAGGRDTQYF.

At least ten counts were recorded for this clonotype. The gene calls are TRBV28 and TRBJ1-2, with D possibly being TRBD1 (5 bases). V was shortened by 6 bases and J by 3 bases, with 20 bases between the two germline ends. In germline, CDR1 is MDHEN, CDR2 SYDVKM. The CDR3 is 16 amino acids. The CDR3 loop is CASRATGTVPYYGYTF. CDR3 bases: TGTGCCAGCAGAGCAACCGGGACGGTTCCTTACTATGGCTACACCTTC.

This clonotype was found a few times. The chain has TRBV7-8 and TRBJ1-1; 8 nucleotides agree with TRBD1. CDR1 SGHVS and CDR2 FQNEAQ come from the germline V gene. The CDR3 is 15 amino acids. V was pared by 5 bases and J by 1 base, with 6 bases of the junction left unmatched. The DNA for the CDR3 is TGTGCCAGCAGCCCACCGGACAGGGCGAACACTGAAGCTTTCTTT. Residues: CASSPPDRANTEAFF.